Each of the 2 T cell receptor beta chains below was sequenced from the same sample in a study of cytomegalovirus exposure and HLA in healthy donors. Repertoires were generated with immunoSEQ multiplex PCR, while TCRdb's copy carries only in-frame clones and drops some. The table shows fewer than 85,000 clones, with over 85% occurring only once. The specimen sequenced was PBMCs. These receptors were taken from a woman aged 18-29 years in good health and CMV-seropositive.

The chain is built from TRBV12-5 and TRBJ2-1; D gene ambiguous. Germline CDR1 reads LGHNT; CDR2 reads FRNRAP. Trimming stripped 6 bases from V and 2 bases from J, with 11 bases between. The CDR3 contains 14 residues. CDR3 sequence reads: CASGRSATYNEQFF. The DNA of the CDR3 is TGTGCTAGTGGCCGCAGCGCTACCTACAATGAGCAGTTCTTC.

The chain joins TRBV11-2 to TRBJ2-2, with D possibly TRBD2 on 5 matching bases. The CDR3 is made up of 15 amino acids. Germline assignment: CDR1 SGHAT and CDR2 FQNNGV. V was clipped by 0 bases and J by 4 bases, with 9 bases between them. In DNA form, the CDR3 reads TGTGCCAGCAGCTTAGATGAGAGGGTCACCGGGGAGCTGTTTTTT. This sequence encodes CASSLDERVTGELFF.